The TCR beta chain under discussion was sequenced for a study of CD8+CD57+ T cells in acquired aplastic anemia. Study in general: The study obtained an average of roughly 3 ug of DNA from sorted CD4+ and CD8+ cells.

CDR3 and TCR beta VDJ profiling relied on a genomic DNA template. MiXCR, run by TCRdb on the reads, gives a single entry per CDR3 protein. The table has a few hundred thousand distinct CDR3 sequences, approximately 32% seen once. This clonotype came up many times. Patients who underwent sequencing had shown CD8+CD57+ cell expansion by flow cytometry. Severe acquired aplastic anemia was diagnosed in all patients. Patients had not yet gotten any therapy when their blood was taken for sampling. The V gene end was trimmed by 6 bases and the J gene end by 3 bases; junction bases not matched to a gene: 3. This CDR3 has 13 amino acids. CDR1 KGHDR and CDR2 SFDVKD come from the germline V gene.

Sequencing was done on a sample of sorted CD4+, CD8+, or CD8+CD57+ T cells (not recorded which) from PBMCs. The TCR comes from a human donor with aplastic anemia. V is TRBV24-1 and J is TRBJ1-2, with 7 bases matching TRBD1. CDR3 protein: CATSQTGDYGYTF. The CDR3, as DNA: TGTGCCACCAGTCAAACAGGGGACTATGGCTACACCTTC.